These 13 T cell receptor beta chains originate from one sample sequenced in a study of OX40 agonist ivuxolimab in advanced cancers. Profiled with immunoSEQ multiplex PCR; TCRdb holds only in-frame clones, not every one. The sample has about 60,000 clones, approximately 86% seen once. The starting material was CD4+ or CD8+ T cells sorted from blood, obtained in a trial of the OX40 agonist ivuxolimab. These receptors were taken from an adult with an advanced solid tumor such as melanoma, head and neck, liver or kidney cancer.

The chain joins TRBV14 to TRBJ2-4; the D gene is possibly TRBD2 (6 bases). The CDR3 runs to 15 residues. The germline V gene has CDR1 SGHDN and CDR2 FVKESK. V was pared by 3 bases and J by 0 bases, with 9 bases between. The CDR3 DNA reads as TGTGCCAGCAGCCAGGAGCGGGTAGCCAAAAACATTCAGTACTTC. As protein: CASSQERVAKNIQYF.

This rearrangement joins TRBV12-1 to TRBJ2-3; the table calls TRBD2, which could not be checked here. TRBV12-1 is recorded as a pseudogene. The CDR3 is 16 residues long. CDR3 coding DNA: TGTGCCAGCAGCATTGAGACTAGCGGGGGGCCGGATACGCAGTATTTT. Its translation: CASSIETSGGPDTQYF.

The rearrangement joins TRBV10-3 to TRBJ2-7; a weak D match, TRBD1 (6 bases). In germline, CDR1 is ENHRY, CDR2 SYGVKD. Trimming removed 6 bases at V and 5 bases at J, with 17 bases between. This CDR3 is built from 14 residues. The DNA for the CDR3 is TGTGCCATCAGGGACAGACTTTGGTTCGACGAGCAGTACTTC. Amino acid sequence: CAIRDRLWFDEQYF.

The genes are TRBV7-3 and TRBJ2-6, with a weak D call TRBD2 (5 bases). The ends were cut back, 5 bases at V and 0 bases at J, with 11 bases in the middle. Germline V CDR1 and CDR2: SGHTA, FQGTGA. The CDR3 is 16 residues long. The CDR3 DNA reads as TGTGCCAGCAGCCCAAGAGGGTTCTCTGGGGCCAACGTCCTGACTTTC. Translated: CASSPRGFSGANVLTF. The whole variable domain, remainder taken from reference TRBV7-3 and TRBJ2-6, is GAGVSQTPSNKVTEKGKYVELRCDPISGHTALYWYRQSLGQGPEFLIYFQGTGAADDSGLPNDRFFAVRPEGSVSTLKIQRTERGDSAVYLCASSPRGFSGANVLTFGAGSRLTVL.

In this sample, this clone turned up once. This chain connects TRBV7-7 to TRBJ1-2, with 8 bases identical to TRBD1. Trimming took 0 bases from V and 4 from J; bases not matched to a gene: 4. The CDR3 has 15 amino acids. CDR1 is SSHAT and CDR2 is FNYEAQ in the germline V gene (reference sequence). CDR3 nucleotide sequence: TGTGCCAGCAGCTTAGCACAGGGGGTATCCTATGGCTACACCTTC. This sequence encodes CASSLAQGVSYGYTF.

The V gene is TRBV28, the J gene TRBJ2-7, with TRBD2 as a possible D gene (5 bases). CDR1 is MDHEN and CDR2 is SYDVKM in the germline V gene. V lost 4 bases to trimming and J lost 4 bases, with 11 bases between them. CDR3 length equals 13 residues. The CDR3 bases are TGTGCCAGCAGTTATGCAGGCGGGTACGAGCAGTACTTC. The encoded protein is CASSYAGGYEQYF.

Sample share makes this clone medium-sized. The V and J genes are TRBV27 and TRBJ2-7, with D possibly matching TRBD2 (5 bases). V was pared by 4 bases and J by 6 bases, with 19 bases between. Germline-derived CDR1 and CDR2 are MNHEY and SMNVEV (reference sequence). CDR3 length: 15 residues. The CDR3 sequence: CASSYSPDTGSEQYF. As DNA, the CDR3 is TGTGCCAGCAGTTACAGCCCTGACACGGGAAGCGAGCAGTACTTC.

The rearrangement joins TRBV13 to TRBJ2-1, with 9 nucleotides matching TRBD1. Germline CDR1 PRHDT, CDR2 FYEKMQ (reference sequence). This CDR3 contains 17 residues. Germline trimming cut 3 bases from V and 4 bases from J; bases unmatched to any gene: 10. This chain's CDR3 is CASSLPSGTGSYNEQFF. CDR3 sequence (DNA): TGTGCCAGCAGCTTGCCCTCCGGGACAGGGTCATACAATGAGCAGTTCTTC.

The rearrangement uses TRBV15 and TRBJ2-3; D is undetermined. Germline V CDR1 and CDR2: LNHNV, YYDKDF (reference sequence). There are 13 residues in the CDR3. V dropped 0 bases and J dropped 2 bases, with 3 bases sitting between them. The CDR3 coding sequence is TGTGCCACCAGCAGAGACCACACAGATACGCAGTATTTT. It translates to CATSRDHTDTQYF.

The J gene is TRBJ2-7, the V gene TRBV7-2; 8 bases are shared with TRBD1. The CDR3 has 14 amino acids. V lost 6 bases and J lost 3; bases outside the gene matches: 7. Germline assignment: CDR1 SGHTA and CDR2 FQGNSA. The CDR3 DNA is TGTGCCAGCAGTTACAGGGGGGAGATCTACGAGCAGTACTTC. It codes for CASSYRGEIYEQYF.

This chain joins TRBV11-2 and TRBJ2-2; D is ambiguous. Per the germline V gene, CDR1 is SGHAT and CDR2 is FQNNGV. V gave up 2 bases and J gave up 0 bases, with 10 bases separating them. The CDR3 length is 16 residues. The CDR3 nucleotides are TGTGCCAGCAGCTTACTAAGAGTCTCGAACACCGGGGAGCTGTTTTTT. Protein: CASSLLRVSNTGELFF.

This clone was detected a few times. CDR3 sequence: CASSIDSNEQFF. DNA of the CDR3: TGTGCCAGCAGTATAGACAGCAATGAGCAGTTCTTC. The chain combines TRBV6-6 with TRBJ2-1; TRBD1 might be the D (5 bases). Germline lookup yields CDR1 MNHNY and CDR2 SVGAGI (reference sequence). The CDR3 is 12 amino acids. The V end was cut by 5 bases, the J end by 6 bases, with 8 bases between.

V is TRBV4-1 and J is TRBJ2-1; 9 bases are a match to TRBD2. There are 18 residues in the CDR3. The trim removed 4 bases at V and 0 bases at J, leaving 10 bases unmatched. Germline V CDR1 and CDR2: MGHRA, YSYEKL. In DNA, the CDR3 is TGCGCCAGCAGCCGGGTCCTAGCGGGGCAGAGCTCCTACAATGAGCAGTTCTTC. Its protein is CASSRVLAGQSSYNEQFF.